This paragraph reports one T cell receptor beta chain. This entry belongs to a study of PD-1 and CTLA-4 blockade in melanoma. TCRdb's copy holds only in-frame clones and misses some; the assay was immunoSEQ multiplex PCR. The sample yields 15,000 to 20,000 clones, around 70% seen once. The CDR3 covers 14 residues. The germline V gene encodes CDR1 WSHSY and CDR2 SAAADI. Deletions cut 6 bases from V and 3 bases from J, with 11 bases between. The source was CD8+ T cells from peripheral blood, collected before anti-PD-1 treatment. The chain recombines TRBV10-2 with TRBJ2-2, with D perhaps TRBD2 (5 bases). This receptor was obtained from a human donor with melanoma. CDR3 bases: TGCGCCAGCAGGGCCGGGGTCGACACCGGGGAGCTGTTTTTT. As protein: CASRAGVDTGELFF.